What follows are 27 T cell receptor beta chains derived from one specimen sequenced in a study of blood T cell repertoires in COVID-19. Sequenced by immunoSEQ multiplex PCR; TCRdb stores in-frame clones only, minus some. The table includes approximately 74,000 clones, around 90% detected once. Material: peripheral blood. These receptors all stem from an elderly woman with active or convalescent COVID-19.

The V and J genes are TRBV2 and TRBJ1-6; 10 bases agree with TRBD1. V shed 6 bases, J shed 4 bases, and the junction held 3 bases outside the gene matches. CDR3 length: 15 residues. CDR1 is SNHLY and CDR2 is FYNNEI in the germline V gene. The CDR3 sequence is CASSWTGGYNSPLHF. As DNA, the CDR3 is TGTGCCAGCAGCTGGACAGGGGGGTATAATTCACCCCTCCACTTT.

This sequence joins TRBV29-1 and TRBJ1-2; no definite D call. From germline, CDR1 is SQVTM and CDR2 ANQGSEA. This CDR3 spans 12 amino acids. V lost 7 bases and J lost 1, with 10 bases in between. In nucleotides, the CDR3 is TGCAGCGGGATAACAGTTAACTATGGCTACACCTTC. Translating it yields CSGITVNYGYTF. Complete variable domain (other parts from reference TRBV29-1 and TRBJ1-2): SAVISQKPSRDICQRGTSLTIQCQVDSQVTMMFWYRQQPGQSLTLIATANQGSEATYESGFVIDKFPISRPNLTFSTLTVSNMSPEDSSIYLCSGITVNYGYTFGSGTRLTVV.

The chain couples TRBV29-1 to TRBJ2-3, with TRBD1 matching over 7 bases. Germline V gene sequence: CDR1 SQVTM, CDR2 ANQGSEA. The CDR3 runs 17 residues. Trimming removed 2 bases from V and 3 bases from J; junction bases left unmatched: 14. CDR3 DNA: TGCAGCGTTGAAATCCCCGCAGCAGGGGGTACTACAGATACGCAGTATTTT. It encodes CSVEIPAAGGTTDTQYF.

The chain uses TRBV6-5 and TRBJ1-2, with D unclear. V was pared by 10 bases and J by 5 bases, with 17 bases between. Per the germline V gene, CDR1 is MNHEY and CDR2 is SVGAGI. The CDR3 extends over 13 amino acids. CDR3 sequence: CAIAPGGSYGYTF. CDR3 DNA: TGTGCCATAGCCCCGGGAGGCTCTTATGGCTACACCTTC.

The CDR3, as DNA: TGTGCCAGCAGTGAGCTCGTCAGGGTTAGCGGCTACACCTTC. Amino acids: CASSELVRVSGYTF. The chain employs TRBV25-1 and TRBJ1-2; D possibly corresponds to TRBD1 (5 bases). CDR1 and CDR2 (germline): MGHDK, SYGVNS. This CDR3 contains 14 residues. The germline V and J ends were trimmed by 3 bases and 8 bases, with 16 bases remaining between them.

This chain uses TRBV23-1 with TRBJ2-5, with D tentatively TRBD1 (6 bases). TRBV23-1 is given ORF status, its function remaining uncertain. V lost 7 bases and J lost 3, with 18 bases in between. The CDR3 consists of 15 residues. CDR3 in amino acids: CASTYRCDRKETQYF. CDR3 DNA: TGCGCCAGCACCTATCGATGCGACAGGAAAGAGACCCAGTACTTC.

The chain uses TRBV29-1 and TRBJ2-4, with D possibly TRBD2 on 6 matching bases. Trimming took 0 bases from V and 12 from J, leaving 12 bases between them. CDR1 is SQVTM and CDR2 is ANQGSEA in the germline V gene. The CDR3 extends over 12 amino acids. Written as DNA, the CDR3 is TGCAGCGTTGAAGATACGGGGGAGCCTCAGTACTTC. Translated: CSVEDTGEPQYF. The variable domain in full, completed from reference TRBV29-1 and TRBJ2-4, reads SAVISQKPSRDICQRGTSLTIQCQVDSQVTMMFWYRQQPGQSLTLIATANQGSEATYESGFVIDKFPISRPNLTFSTLTVSNMSPEDSSIYLCSVEDTGEPQYFGAGTRLSVL.

The chain carries TRBV11-3 and TRBJ2-1; 7 positions match TRBD2. Germline CDR1 reads SGHNT; CDR2 reads YENEEA. The CDR3 consists of 15 residues. J gave up 2 bases and V 3 bases, and 4 bases lay outside the gene matches. The CDR3 region is CASSFALAAYNEQFF. Here the CDR3 DNA reads TGTGCCAGCAGCTTTGCGCTAGCGGCCTACAATGAGCAGTTCTTC.

Points on this clone: A read error may account for a junction end that differs from germline. The V gene is TRBV7-7, the J gene TRBJ2-3; D may be TRBD2 (5 bases). The length of the CDR3 is 14 residues. The germline V gene has CDR1 SSHAT and CDR2 FNYEAQ (reference sequence). CDR3 residues: CASSLGRDTDTQYF. In DNA form, the CDR3 reads TGTGCTAGCAGCTTAGGTCGGGATACAGATACGCAGTATTTT.

The rearrangement joins TRBV27 to TRBJ1-6; 7 bases line up with TRBD1. The CDR3 totals 14 residues. With 5 bases clipped from V and 10 bases from J, the junction kept 8 bases outside the gene matches. Germline loops: CDR1 MNHEY, CDR2 SMNVEV (reference sequence). CDR3 region: CASSDRDWLSPLHF. CDR3 DNA: TGTGCCAGCAGTGACAGGGATTGGTTATCACCCCTCCACTTT.

This chain links TRBV18 with TRBJ1-5; the D gene is possibly TRBD1 (5 bases). The CDR3 runs 16 residues. The germline gives CDR1 KGHSH, CDR2 LQKENI. V lost 3 bases and J 3 bases, leaving 15 bases between the germline ends. The CDR3 DNA reads as TGTGCCAGCTCACCCTTTGGGGCAGGGCACAATCAGCCCCAGCATTTT. Amino acids: CASSPFGAGHNQPQHF. The variable domain in full, with the rest retrieved from reference TRBV18 and TRBJ1-5, is NAGVMQNPRHLVRRRGQEARLRCSPMKGHSHVYWYRQLPEEGLKFMVYLQKENIIDESGMPKERFSAEFPKEGPSILRIQQVVRGDSAAYFCASSPFGAGHNQPQHFGDGTRLSIL.

This clone came up once. The V and J genes are TRBV7-2 and TRBJ2-1, with D possibly matching TRBD2 (5 bases). Deletions cut 1 base from V and 4 bases from J, with 11 bases between. The CDR3 extends over 15 amino acids. Germline CDR1 and CDR2: SGHTA and FQGNSA. The CDR3 reads CASSLDMGSYNEQFF. DNA for the CDR3: TGTGCCAGCAGCTTAGACATGGGGAGTTACAATGAGCAGTTCTTC.

The rearrangement uses TRBV11-2 and TRBJ2-5; D is perhaps TRBD2 (6 bases). V was pared by 1 base and J by 4 bases, with 13 bases between. Germline-derived CDR1 and CDR2 are SGHAT and FQNNGV. CDR3 length: 15 residues. CDR3 sequence (DNA): TGTGCCAGCAGCTTAGGGGTGGGGGGAGGAGAGACCCAGTACTTC. This sequence encodes CASSLGVGGGETQYF.

This sequence joins TRBV19 and TRBJ1-6, with D perhaps TRBD1 (5 bases). V lost 7 bases and J lost 9, with 22 bases in between. Germline V gives CDR1 LNHDA, CDR2 SQIVND (reference sequence). The CDR3 runs to 16 residues. The CDR3 sequence is CASKQGLGDWGSPLHF. The CDR3 bases are TGTGCCAGTAAGCAGGGACTAGGAGATTGGGGTTCACCCCTCCACTTT.

V is TRBV11-2 and J is TRBJ2-5, with D maybe TRBD2 (7 bases). Germline CDR1 and CDR2: SGHAT and FQNNGV. This CDR3 spans 14 amino acids. With 5 bases removed from V and 1 base from J, the gap between germline ends came to 11 bases. The CDR3 is CASSPGGRQETQYF. DNA for the CDR3: TGTGCCAGCAGCCCCGGGGGGCGCCAAGAGACCCAGTACTTC.

The chain recombines TRBV12-1 with TRBJ1-2; the table assigns TRBD1, which was not confirmed against the DNA. TRBV12-1 is described as a pseudogene. The CDR3 is 11 residues long. The CDR3 loop reads CASSPGNGYTF. In nucleotides, the CDR3 is TGTGCCAGCAGCCCAGGGAATGGCTACACCTTC.

The chain is built from TRBV4-3 and TRBJ2-5, with 9 bases fitting TRBD2. This CDR3 has 16 amino acids. J gave up 0 bases and V 3 bases, and 5 bases lay outside the gene matches. CDR1 and CDR2 (germline): LGHNA, YSLEER. This chain's CDR3 is CASSQRTSDYQETQYF. Written as DNA, the CDR3 is TGCGCCAGCAGCCAGAGGACTAGCGACTACCAAGAGACCCAGTACTTC.

V gene TRBV7-3 combines with J gene TRBJ2-5; D not resolved. The CDR3 contains 13 residues. Germline V gene data show CDR1 as SGHTA and CDR2 as FQGTGA. V was shortened by 0 bases and J by 5 bases, with 7 bases between the two germline ends. The CDR3 sequence: CASSLTREETQYF. CDR3 DNA sequence: TGTGCCAGCAGCTTAACTCGAGAGGAGACCCAGTACTTC.

This rearrangement joins TRBV2 to TRBJ2-1; 7 bases are a match to TRBD2. The CDR3 runs to 17 residues. The V gene end was trimmed by 2 bases and the J gene end by 4 bases; junction bases not matched to a gene: 11. Germline assignment: CDR1 SNHLY and CDR2 FYNNEI. CDR3 DNA sequence: TGTGCCAGCAGTGAACGTGGGAGGGGAGGGCGGTACAATGAGCAGTTCTTC. Its translation: CASSERGRGGRYNEQFF. The full variable domain, rest sourced from reference TRBV2 and TRBJ2-1, is EPEVTQTPSHQVTQMGQEVILRCVPISNHLYFYWYRQILGQKVEFLVSFYNNEISEKSEIFDDQFSVERPDGSNFTLKIRSTKLEDSAMYFCASSERGRGGRYNEQFFGPGTRLTVL.

This clone has a handful of counts. The chain has TRBV20-1 and TRBJ1-5; a possible D gene is TRBD1 (5 bases). The V gene lost 3 bases and the J gene lost 4 bases, with 13 bases spanning the gap. The CDR3 is made up of 14 amino acids. Germline V gene data show CDR1 as DFQATT and CDR2 as SNEGSKA (reference sequence). The DNA for the CDR3 is TGCAGTGCTAGTCAGGCCAGGGAAAATCAGCCCCAGCATTTT. Protein product: CSASQARENQPQHF.

The chain combines TRBV6-5 with TRBJ1-1; possible D gene TRBD1, 5 bases. Germline-derived CDR1 and CDR2 are MNHEY and SVGAGI. V gave up 5 bases and J gave up 4 bases, with 11 bases separating them. This CDR3 comprises 13 residues. For the CDR3, the DNA is TGTGCCAGCAGTCGCGGACAAGCCACTGAAGCTTTCTTT. This encodes CASSRGQATEAFF.

The genes are TRBV3-1 (or the pseudogene TRBV3-2) and TRBJ1-2; no clear D gene. CDR3 length equals 14 residues. The germline gives CDR1 LGHDT, CDR2 YNNKEL (reference sequence). Trimming removed 4 bases from V and 0 bases from J, with 9 bases in between. In nucleotides, the CDR3 is TGTGCCAGCAGCCGAGATGAGACTAACTATGGCTACACCTTC. It encodes CASSRDETNYGYTF.

The chain links TRBV10-3 to TRBJ1-2, with 12 bases that match TRBD1. The CDR3 has 14 residues. The germline CDR1 and CDR2 sequences are ENHRY and SYGVKD. V lost 2 bases and J lost 14; bases outside the gene matches: 9. CDR3 amino acids: CAISEPPGQGAGTF. CDR3 DNA: TGTGCCATCAGTGAGCCCCCGGGACAGGGGGCTGGGACCTTC.

The rearrangement links TRBV10-2 to TRBJ1-4; D remains ambiguous. V dropped 3 bases and J dropped 3 bases, with 20 bases sitting between them. Germline CDR1 and CDR2: WSHSY and SAAADI. The length of the CDR3 is 18 residues. CDR3: CASSDYLYGSTANEKLFF. The DNA for the CDR3 is TGCGCCAGCAGTGATTACTTATACGGTTCTACGGCTAATGAAAAACTGTTTTTT.

The V gene is TRBV4-1, the J gene TRBJ1-2, with a weak D call TRBD1 (6 bases). The germline V gene has CDR1 MGHRA and CDR2 YSYEKL. The ends were cut back, 0 bases at V and 5 bases at J, with 10 bases in the middle. This CDR3 spans 14 amino acids. CDR3 sequence reads: CASSQDGQGYGYTF. The CDR3 nucleotides read TGCGCCAGCAGCCAAGATGGTCAGGGGTATGGCTACACCTTC.

The chain links TRBV3-1 (or the pseudogene TRBV3-2) to TRBJ2-1; TRBD2 might be the D (6 bases). This CDR3 is built from 17 residues. Trimming shortened V by 4 bases and J by 0 bases, and 16 bases separated the two germline ends. CDR1 LGHDT and CDR2 YNNKEL come from the germline V gene (reference sequence). The CDR3 DNA follows: TGTGCCAGCAGCCGACGGGACTCTCAGAGCTCCTACAATGAGCAGTTCTTC. Translating it yields CASSRRDSQSSYNEQFF.

The rearrangement joins TRBV6-2 or TRBV6-3 to TRBJ2-7; the D gene is possibly TRBD2 (6 bases). Germline V gene sequence: CDR1 MNHEY, CDR2 SVGEGT. The CDR3 spans 14 residues. The germline V and J ends were trimmed by 4 bases and 2 bases, with 12 bases remaining between them. The DNA of the CDR3 is TGTGCCAGCAGTTCCGGGACTCTCCCCTACGAGCAGTACTTC. This sequence encodes CASSSGTLPYEQYF.